This passage covers 15 T cell receptor beta chains from one sample sequenced in a study of OX40 agonist ivuxolimab in advanced cancers. Library generation was performed with the immunoSEQ multiplex PCR assay. In its TCRdb copy, this immuneACCESS table keeps in-frame sequences only and misses some clones. Where compared with another copy, unresolved V genes explain less than half of these, and the others have no known cause. The sample yields approximately 96,000 clones; about 92% were counted once. The ten top clones hold around 1.6% of the sample. The specimen comprised CD4+ or CD8+ T cells sorted from blood, sampled in a trial of the OX40 agonist ivuxolimab. These TCRs come from an adult with an advanced solid tumor such as melanoma, head and neck, liver or kidney cancer.

This chain links TRBV7-8 with TRBJ2-7; D may be TRBD1 or TRBD2 (6 bases each). Trimming pared 5 bases from V and 6 bases from J, leaving 17 bases between. Germline values: CDR1 SGHVS, CDR2 FQNEAQ. This CDR3 contains 14 residues. As DNA, the CDR3 is TGTGCCAGCAGCCCTAAACGGGGGCTAGGCGAGCAGTACTTC. This gives the protein CASSPKRGLGEQYF.

This clone was detected only once. This chain uses TRBV7-2 with TRBJ2-1; TRBD2 is a possible D gene (5 bases). Trimming pared 4 bases from V and 10 bases from J, leaving 14 bases between. The CDR3 sequence is 13 residues long. Germline values: CDR1 SGHTA, CDR2 FQGNSA. This CDR3 is CASSSLRTEEQFF. The DNA of the CDR3 is TGTGCCAGCAGCTCTCTCAGGACTGAAGAGCAGTTCTTC.

J is TRBJ1-1 and V is TRBV6-4; weak D call: TRBD1 (6 bases). Germline CDR1 reads MRHNA; CDR2 reads SNTAGT. V was cut by 6 bases and J by 7 bases, with 12 bases left in between. This CDR3 has 12 residues. Here the CDR3 reads CASRGDKHEAFF. CDR3 coding DNA: TGTGCCAGCAGGGGGGACAAGCATGAAGCTTTCTTT.

The chain has TRBV7-2 and TRBJ2-2, with a possible D match to TRBD2 (5 bases). The CDR3 length is 14 residues. CDR1 and CDR2 from the germline V gene are SGHTA and FQGNSA. V shed 5 bases and J shed 5 bases, with 12 bases lying between them. CDR3 region: CASSRNLATGELFF. The CDR3 nucleotides read TGTGCCAGCAGCCGCAACCTAGCTACCGGGGAGCTGTTTTTT.

The chain links TRBV19 to TRBJ2-7; D perhaps matches TRBD1 (6 bases). The V end was cut by 3 bases, the J end by 0 bases, with 9 bases between. This CDR3 region has 14 residues. Germline V CDR1 and CDR2: LNHDA, SQIVND (reference sequence). The CDR3 DNA reads TGTGCCAGTAGTATTGGGACACTCTCCTACGAGCAGTACTTC. Translated, it gives CASSIGTLSYEQYF.

The genes are TRBV6-1 and TRBJ1-5, with D possibly TRBD1 on 6 matching bases. V dropped 6 bases and J dropped 1 base, with 10 bases sitting between them. Germline CDR1 MNHNS, CDR2 SASEGT. The CDR3 contains 14 residues. In nucleotides, the CDR3 is TGTGCCAGCAGCCGCACAGGGAGCAATCAGCCCCAGCATTTT. Translating gives CASSRTGSNQPQHF.

The rearrangement links TRBV5-1 to TRBJ2-1, with 8 bases that match TRBD2. V shed 5 bases, J shed 9 bases, and the junction held 10 bases outside the gene matches. This CDR3 is 14 amino acids long. CDR1 SGHRS and CDR2 YFSETQ come from the germline V gene. CDR3 sequence: CASRGTSGAGEQFF. As DNA, the CDR3 is TGCGCCAGCAGAGGGACTAGTGGAGCGGGTGAGCAGTTCTTC. Based on the CDR3 plus reference TRBV5-1 and TRBJ2-1, the full variable domain is KAGVTQTPRYLIKTRGQQVTLSCSPISGHRSVSWYQQTPGQGLQFLFEYFSETQRNKGNFPGRFSGRQFSNSRSEMNVSTLELGDSALYLCASRGTSGAGEQFFGPGTRLTVL.

CDR3 residues: CASSFIKGTQYF. CDR3 DNA: TGTGCCAGCAGTTTTATAAAGGGTACGCAGTATTTT. The rearrangement uses TRBV27 and TRBJ2-3; no definite D call. Trimming left V 3 bases short and J 8 bases short, with 9 bases between. Germline V gives CDR1 MNHEY, CDR2 SMNVEV (reference sequence). This CDR3 has 12 residues.

This clone has a handful of counts. The V and J genes are TRBV19 and TRBJ2-2; D is unresolved. The CDR3 extends over 13 amino acids. Trimming cost V 3 bases and J 5 bases, with 7 bases left between them. The germline CDR1 and CDR2 sequences are LNHDA and SQIVND (reference sequence). As DNA, the CDR3 is TGTGCCAGTAGTATTCTCTTAACCGGGGAGCTGTTTTTT. The encoded protein is CASSILLTGELFF.

This chain joins TRBV4-2 and TRBJ2-3; 12 bases agree with TRBD2. The CDR3 runs 18 residues. CDR1 LGHNA and CDR2 YNFKEQ come from the germline V gene. The V gene end was trimmed by 0 bases and the J gene end by 5 bases; junction bases not matched to a gene: 9. The CDR3 reads CASSQDSRTSGKRDTQYF. CDR3 coding DNA: TGTGCCAGCAGCCAAGATTCCAGGACTAGCGGGAAAAGAGATACGCAGTATTTT.

V is TRBV11-3 and J is TRBJ2-1; 9 nucleotides agree with TRBD1. This CDR3 has 15 residues. Germline CDR1 SGHNT, CDR2 YENEEA. V lost 3 bases to trimming and J lost 6 bases; unmatched junction nucleotides: 6. CDR3 sequence: CASSFRTGVSNEQFF. CDR3 coding DNA: TGTGCCAGCAGCTTTCGGACAGGGGTATCCAATGAGCAGTTCTTC.

The chain is built from TRBV28 and TRBJ1-4; no clear D. This CDR3 is 17 amino acids long. Trimming cost V 5 bases and J 0 bases, with 16 bases left between them. Germline lookup yields CDR1 MDHEN and CDR2 SYDVKM. CDR3 DNA sequence: TGTGCCAGCAGTCACCTATTGGCCTTCGCAACTAATGAAAAACTGTTTTTT. This gives the protein CASSHLLAFATNEKLFF.

The CDR3 here is CASSDGQGAQPQHF. Here the CDR3 DNA reads TGTGCCAGCAGTGACGGGCAGGGGGCCCAGCCCCAGCATTTT. This chain links TRBV6-1 with TRBJ1-5; 8 bases are a match to TRBD1. The CDR3 is made up of 14 amino acids. The V gene end was trimmed by 3 bases and the J gene end by 7 bases; junction bases not matched to a gene: 5. CDR1 and CDR2 from the germline V gene are MNHNS and SASEGT.

This rearrangement joins TRBV21-1 to TRBJ2-5; the DNA was not compared with TRBD1, the D call given in the table. TRBV21-1 is deemed a pseudogene. The CDR3 runs to 15 residues. The CDR3 DNA follows: TGTGCCAGCAGAAAAGAGAGACAGGAGGAAGAGACCCAGTACTTC. It yields the protein CASRKERQEEETQYF.

The chain has TRBV5-1 and TRBJ1-2; the D gene is possibly TRBD1 (5 bases). Germline values: CDR1 SGHRS, CDR2 YFSETQ. Trimming stripped 3 bases from V and 8 bases from J, with 23 bases between. CDR3 size: 16 residues. Here the CDR3 reads CASSSNTWDLGRGYTF. The CDR3 DNA follows: TGCGCCAGCAGCTCTAACACCTGGGACCTGGGCCGAGGCTACACCTTC. Complete variable domain (other parts from reference TRBV5-1 and TRBJ1-2): KAGVTQTPRYLIKTRGQQVTLSCSPISGHRSVSWYQQTPGQGLQFLFEYFSETQRNKGNFPGRFSGRQFSNSRSEMNVSTLELGDSALYLCASSSNTWDLGRGYTFGSGTRLTVV.